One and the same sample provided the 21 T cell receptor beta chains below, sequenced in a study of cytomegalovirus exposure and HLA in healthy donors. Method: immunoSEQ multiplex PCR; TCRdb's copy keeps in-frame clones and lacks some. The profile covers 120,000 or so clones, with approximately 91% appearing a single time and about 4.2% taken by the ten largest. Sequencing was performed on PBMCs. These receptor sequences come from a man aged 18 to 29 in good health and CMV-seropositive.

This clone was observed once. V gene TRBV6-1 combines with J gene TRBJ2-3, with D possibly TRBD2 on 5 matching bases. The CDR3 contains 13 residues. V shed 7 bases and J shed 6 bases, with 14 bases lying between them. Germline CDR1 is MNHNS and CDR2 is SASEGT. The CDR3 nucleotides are TGTGCCAGCAAAGAGCGGTACTTTGATACGCAGTATTTT. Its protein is CASKERYFDTQYF.

CDR3 region: CASSLRMLYSSTDTQYF. CDR3 bases: TGTGCCAGCAGCTTGAGAATGCTGTACAGCTCCACAGATACGCAGTATTTT. The chain joins TRBV5-6 to TRBJ2-3, with unresolved D. V was trimmed by 1 base and J by 2 bases, leaving 17 bases between them. The CDR3 is made up of 17 amino acids. Germline CDR1 is SGHDT and CDR2 is YYEEEE.

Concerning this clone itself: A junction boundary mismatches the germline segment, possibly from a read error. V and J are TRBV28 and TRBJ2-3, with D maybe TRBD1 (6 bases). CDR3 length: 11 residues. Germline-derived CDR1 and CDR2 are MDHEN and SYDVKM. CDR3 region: CASSYRAWLFF. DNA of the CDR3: TGTGCCAGCAGCTACAGGGCCTGGCTCTTCTTT.

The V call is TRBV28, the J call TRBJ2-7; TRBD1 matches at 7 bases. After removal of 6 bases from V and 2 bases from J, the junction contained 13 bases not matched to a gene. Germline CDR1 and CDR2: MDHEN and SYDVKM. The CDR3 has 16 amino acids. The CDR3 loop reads CASSRLLTGTAYEQYF. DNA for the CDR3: TGTGCCAGCAGCAGACTATTAACCGGGACAGCCTACGAGCAGTACTTC.

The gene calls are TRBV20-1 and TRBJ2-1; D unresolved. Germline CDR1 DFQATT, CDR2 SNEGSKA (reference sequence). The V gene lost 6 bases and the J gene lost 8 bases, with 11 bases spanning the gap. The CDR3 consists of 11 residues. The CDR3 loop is CSALSRDEQFF. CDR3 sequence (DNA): TGCAGTGCCCTAAGTCGGGATGAGCAGTTCTTC.

The CDR3 DNA reads TGTGCCAGCAGCCTGACAGGAGGTGGCAGCTACTACGAGCAGTACTTC. This encodes CASSLTGGGSYYEQYF. The chain is built from TRBV27 and TRBJ2-7; tentatively, D is TRBD1 (6 bases). Germline CDR1 MNHEY, CDR2 SMNVEV (reference sequence). V dropped 6 bases and J dropped 3 bases, with 21 bases sitting between them. This CDR3 has 16 residues.

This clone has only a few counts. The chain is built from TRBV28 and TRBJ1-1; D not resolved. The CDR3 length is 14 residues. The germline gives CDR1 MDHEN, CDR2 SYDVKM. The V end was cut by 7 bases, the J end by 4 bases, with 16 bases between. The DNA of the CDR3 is TGTGCCAGCACCCCTGGTGAGACACTCACTGAAGCTTTCTTT. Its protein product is CASTPGETLTEAFF.

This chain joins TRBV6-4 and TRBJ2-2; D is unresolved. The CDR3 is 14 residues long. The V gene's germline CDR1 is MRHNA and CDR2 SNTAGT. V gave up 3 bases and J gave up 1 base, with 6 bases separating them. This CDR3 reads CASSELLNTGELFF. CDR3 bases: TGTGCCAGCAGTGAACTCCTGAACACCGGGGAGCTGTTTTTT.

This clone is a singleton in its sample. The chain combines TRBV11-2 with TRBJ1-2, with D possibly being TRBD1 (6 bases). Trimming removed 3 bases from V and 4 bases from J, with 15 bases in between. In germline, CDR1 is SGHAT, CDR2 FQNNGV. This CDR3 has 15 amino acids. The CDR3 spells CASSFGPDSLYGYTF. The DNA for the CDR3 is TGTGCCAGCAGCTTTGGACCGGACAGTCTCTATGGCTACACCTTC.

Here the CDR3 DNA reads TGTGCCAGCAGCGTAGGTAACAGCTACGAGCAGTACTTC. Translating it yields CASSVGNSYEQYF. This chain uses TRBV9 with TRBJ2-7, with D hard to call. V was shortened by 0 bases and J by 3 bases, with 7 bases between the two germline ends. The CDR3 consists of 13 residues. CDR1 is SGDLS, CDR2 YYNGEE, per germline.

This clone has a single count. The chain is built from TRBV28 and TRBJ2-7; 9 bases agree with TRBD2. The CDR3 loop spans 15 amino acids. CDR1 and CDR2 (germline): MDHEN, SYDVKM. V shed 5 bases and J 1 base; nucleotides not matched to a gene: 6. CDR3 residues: CASSVAGGGSYEQYF. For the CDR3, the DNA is TGTGCCAGCAGTGTGGCGGGGGGGGGATCCTACGAGCAGTACTTC.

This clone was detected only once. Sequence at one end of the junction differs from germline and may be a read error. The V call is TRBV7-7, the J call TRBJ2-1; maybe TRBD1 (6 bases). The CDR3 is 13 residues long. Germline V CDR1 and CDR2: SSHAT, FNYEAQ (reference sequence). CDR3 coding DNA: TGTGCTAGCAGCACCGGGACATCGAATGAGCAGTTCTTC. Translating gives CASSTGTSNEQFF.

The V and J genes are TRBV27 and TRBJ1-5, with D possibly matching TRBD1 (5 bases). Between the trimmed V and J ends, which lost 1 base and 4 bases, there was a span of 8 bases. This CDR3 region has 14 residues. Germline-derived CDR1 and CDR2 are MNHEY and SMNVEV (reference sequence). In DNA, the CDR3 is TGTGCCAGCAGTTTATGGGGGGATAATCAGCCCCAGCATTTT. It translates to CASSLWGDNQPQHF.

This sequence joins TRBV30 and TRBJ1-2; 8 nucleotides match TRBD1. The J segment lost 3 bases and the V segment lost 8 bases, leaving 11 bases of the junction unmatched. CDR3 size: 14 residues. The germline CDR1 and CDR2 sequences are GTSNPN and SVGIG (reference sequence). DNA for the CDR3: TGTGCCCAACAGGGGGAAGGTTTTTACTATGGCTACACCTTC. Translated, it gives CAQQGEGFYYGYTF.

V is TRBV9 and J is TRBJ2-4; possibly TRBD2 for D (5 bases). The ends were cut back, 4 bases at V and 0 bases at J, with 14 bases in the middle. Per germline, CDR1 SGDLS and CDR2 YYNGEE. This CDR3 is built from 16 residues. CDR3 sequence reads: CASSSGPGLAKNIQYF. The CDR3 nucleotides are TGTGCCAGCAGCTCCGGACCTGGACTAGCCAAAAACATTCAGTACTTC.

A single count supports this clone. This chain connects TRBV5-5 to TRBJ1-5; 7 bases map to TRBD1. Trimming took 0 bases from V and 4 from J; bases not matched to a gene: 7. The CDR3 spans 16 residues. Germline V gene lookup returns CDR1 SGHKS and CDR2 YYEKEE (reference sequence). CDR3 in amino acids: CASSLVVTGVNQPQHF. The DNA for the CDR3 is TGTGCCAGCAGCTTGGTGGTTACAGGGGTGAATCAGCCCCAGCATTTT.

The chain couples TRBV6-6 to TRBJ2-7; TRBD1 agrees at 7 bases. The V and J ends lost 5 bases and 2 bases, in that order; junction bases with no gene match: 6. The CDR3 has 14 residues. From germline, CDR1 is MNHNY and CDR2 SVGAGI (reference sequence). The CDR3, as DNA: TGTGCCAGCAGTCAAGGGGGACAGACCTACGAGCAGTACTTC. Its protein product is CASSQGGQTYEQYF.

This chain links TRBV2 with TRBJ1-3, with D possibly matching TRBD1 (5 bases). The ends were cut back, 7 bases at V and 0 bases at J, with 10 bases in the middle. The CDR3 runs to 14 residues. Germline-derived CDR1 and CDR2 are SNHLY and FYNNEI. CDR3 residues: CASMGLVSGNTIYF. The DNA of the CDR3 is TGTGCCAGCATGGGGCTGGTCTCTGGAAACACCATATATTTT.

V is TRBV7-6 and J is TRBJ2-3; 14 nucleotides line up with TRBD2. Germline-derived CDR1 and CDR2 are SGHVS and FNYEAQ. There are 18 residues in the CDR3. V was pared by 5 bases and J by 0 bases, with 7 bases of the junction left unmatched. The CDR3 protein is CASSLGLAGGSSTDTQYF. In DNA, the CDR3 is TGTGCCAGCAGCCTCGGACTAGCGGGGGGATCCAGCACAGATACGCAGTATTTT. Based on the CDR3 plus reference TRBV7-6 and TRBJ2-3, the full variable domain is GAGVSQSPRYKVTKRGQDVALRCDPISGHVSLYWYRQALGQGPEFLTYFNYEAQQDKSGLPNDRFSAERPEGSISTLTIQRTEQRDSAMYRCASSLGLAGGSSTDTQYFGPGTRLTVL.

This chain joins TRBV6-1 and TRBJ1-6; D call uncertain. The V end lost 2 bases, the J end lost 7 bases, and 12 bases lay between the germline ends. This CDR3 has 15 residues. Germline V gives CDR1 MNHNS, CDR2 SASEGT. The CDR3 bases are TGTGCCAGCAGTGAAATGTACAGCCAGAATTCACCCCTCCACTTT. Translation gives CASSEMYSQNSPLHF.

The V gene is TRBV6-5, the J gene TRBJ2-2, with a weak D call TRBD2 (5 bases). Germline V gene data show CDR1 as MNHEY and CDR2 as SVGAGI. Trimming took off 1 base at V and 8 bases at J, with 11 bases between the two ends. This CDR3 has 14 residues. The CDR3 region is CASSYWASTGELFF. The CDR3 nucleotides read TGTGCCAGCAGTTACTGGGCTAGCACTGGGGAGCTGTTTTTT.